This is a list of T cell receptor beta chains from one sample in a study of a mutant IDH1 vaccine in newly diagnosed glioma. Profiling relied on immunoSEQ multiplex PCR, and the TCRdb table lists in-frame clones only, not all of them. The repertoire holds about 56,000 clones, with around 86% as singletons. Antigens of these TCRs are unknown. The input for sequencing was PBMCs, taken from a glioma patient whose treatment included an IDH1 peptide vaccine. The receptors were sampled from a man aged 35-49 years with glioma. Both conserved end residues are part of each CDR3. Fields, in order: D gene, J gene, V gene, CDR3 protein. The D gene is left open where the match is weak.

d_call: .; j_call: TRBJ2-4; v_call: TRBV5-5; cdr3_aa: CASSLPDSHIQYF
d_call: .; j_call: TRBJ2-1; v_call: TRBV20-1; cdr3_aa: CSARDYQQFF
d_call: .; j_call: TRBJ2-3; v_call: TRBV29-1; cdr3_aa: CSVEEGTDTQYF
d_call: TRBD2; j_call: TRBJ2-1; v_call: TRBV6-6; cdr3_aa: CASSSGTSGRAAFF
d_call: TRBD2; j_call: TRBJ2-3; v_call: TRBV4-2; cdr3_aa: CASSQRLAGGSDTQYF
d_call: TRBD1; j_call: TRBJ2-5; v_call: TRBV6-1; cdr3_aa: CASSEDSGQGAETQYF
d_call: TRBD1; j_call: TRBJ2-6; v_call: TRBV7-9; cdr3_aa: CASSPRTGLTSGANVLTF
d_call: .; j_call: TRBJ2-7; v_call: TRBV5-6; cdr3_aa: CASSLGNDEQYF
d_call: .; j_call: TRBJ2-5; v_call: TRBV7-2; cdr3_aa: CASSLAGGWETQYF
d_call: TRBD2; j_call: TRBJ2-5; v_call: TRBV18; cdr3_aa: CASSLAEQETQYF
d_call: .; j_call: TRBJ2-7; v_call: TRBV18; cdr3_aa: CASSPQGEQYF
d_call: .; j_call: TRBJ1-4; v_call: TRBV6-1; cdr3_aa: CASSEVGEKLFF
d_call: .; j_call: TRBJ2-5; v_call: TRBV5-4; cdr3_aa: CASSPSSGSRQETQYF
d_call: .; j_call: TRBJ2-3; v_call: TRBV6-5; cdr3_aa: CASSSPLGGDTQYF
d_call: .; j_call: TRBJ2-7; v_call: TRBV5-1; cdr3_aa: CASSLTDSSYEQYF
d_call: .; j_call: TRBJ2-3; v_call: TRBV7-7; cdr3_aa: CASSPVSGDTQYF
d_call: .; j_call: TRBJ2-7; v_call: TRBV7-9; cdr3_aa: CASSPRGGTSSYEQYF
d_call: .; j_call: TRBJ2-7; v_call: TRBV2; cdr3_aa: CASSEIEAPPSYF
d_call: .; j_call: TRBJ2-7; v_call: TRBV28; cdr3_aa: CASSSSPRTGYYEQYF
d_call: .; j_call: TRBJ2-1; v_call: TRBV4-3; cdr3_aa: CASSQVLADEQFF
d_call: .; j_call: TRBJ2-3; v_call: TRBV7-2; cdr3_aa: CASSSFGPTDTQYF
d_call: TRBD1; j_call: TRBJ1-5; v_call: TRBV19; cdr3_aa: CASSAQGAGNQPQHF
d_call: TRBD1; j_call: TRBJ1-2; v_call: TRBV5-4; cdr3_aa: CASSQDRGLLGYTF
d_call: .; j_call: TRBJ2-2; v_call: TRBV29-1; cdr3_aa: CSVLKVTTGIETGELFF
d_call: TRBD1; j_call: TRBJ2-7; v_call: TRBV27; cdr3_aa: CASSSLGQGNEQYF
d_call: .; j_call: TRBJ1-3; v_call: TRBV27; cdr3_aa: CASSPTWGVLSGNTIYF
d_call: .; j_call: TRBJ2-3; v_call: TRBV6-5; cdr3_aa: CASSYWEADTQYF
d_call: .; j_call: TRBJ1-4; v_call: TRBV14; cdr3_aa: CASSQDQGRNEKLFF
d_call: TRBD1; j_call: TRBJ1-2; v_call: TRBV18; cdr3_aa: CASSLGGGETGYTF
d_call: .; j_call: TRBJ2-7; v_call: TRBV7-9; cdr3_aa: CASSFRGVYEQYF
d_call: TRBD1; j_call: TRBJ2-2; v_call: TRBV9; cdr3_aa: CASSADRGGYNTGELFF
d_call: .; j_call: TRBJ2-2; v_call: TRBV7-3; cdr3_aa: CASSSLPGWGELFF
d_call: TRBD2; j_call: TRBJ2-5; v_call: TRBV15; cdr3_aa: CATSRDRVAGGYETQYF
d_call: .; j_call: TRBJ1-1; v_call: TRBV6-5; cdr3_aa: CASSYQTGNTEAFF
d_call: .; j_call: TRBJ1-1; v_call: TRBV7-5; cdr3_aa: CVRSFTSEAFF
d_call: .; j_call: TRBJ2-7; v_call: TRBV27; cdr3_aa: CASSPRGGGTYEQYF
d_call: TRBD2; j_call: TRBJ2-1; v_call: TRBV19; cdr3_aa: CASSIDPSGRFYEQFF
d_call: TRBD2; j_call: TRBJ2-3; v_call: TRBV2; cdr3_aa: CASNERDTDTQYF
d_call: .; j_call: TRBJ1-3; v_call: TRBV13; cdr3_aa: CASSLAGRSGNTIYF
d_call: .; j_call: TRBJ2-3; v_call: TRBV9; cdr3_aa: CASSNIDSPWTDTQYF
d_call: TRBD2; j_call: TRBJ2-7; v_call: TRBV27; cdr3_aa: CASSPPGTSGRLKQYF
d_call: .; j_call: TRBJ2-1; v_call: TRBV10-3; cdr3_aa: CAISAALGEQFF
d_call: .; j_call: TRBJ2-1; v_call: TRBV25-1; cdr3_aa: CASIELGEQFF
d_call: .; j_call: TRBJ2-6; v_call: TRBV19; cdr3_aa: CASRSSSANVLTF
d_call: TRBD1; j_call: TRBJ2-7; v_call: TRBV5-1; cdr3_aa: CASSRQGSYEQYF
d_call: .; j_call: TRBJ2-7; v_call: TRBV18; cdr3_aa: CASSLAQGSDEQYF
d_call: TRBD2; j_call: TRBJ2-7; v_call: TRBV9; cdr3_aa: CASSTGGGEQYF
d_call: .; j_call: TRBJ1-5; v_call: TRBV27; cdr3_aa: CASKGGGQPQHF